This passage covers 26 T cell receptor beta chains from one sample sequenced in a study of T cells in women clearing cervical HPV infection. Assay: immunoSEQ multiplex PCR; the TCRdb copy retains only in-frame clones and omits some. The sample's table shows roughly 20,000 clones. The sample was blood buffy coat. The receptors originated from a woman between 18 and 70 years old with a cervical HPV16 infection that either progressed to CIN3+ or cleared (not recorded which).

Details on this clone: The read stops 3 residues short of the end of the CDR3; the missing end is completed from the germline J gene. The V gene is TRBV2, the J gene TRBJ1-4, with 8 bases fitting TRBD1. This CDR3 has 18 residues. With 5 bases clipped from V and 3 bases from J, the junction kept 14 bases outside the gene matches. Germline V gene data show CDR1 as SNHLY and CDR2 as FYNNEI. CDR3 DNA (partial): TGTGCCAGCAGTCAATATCAGGGGGCGAGCGTTTCTAATGAAAAA. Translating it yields CASSQYQGASVSNEK. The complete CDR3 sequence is CASSQYQGASVSNEKLFF. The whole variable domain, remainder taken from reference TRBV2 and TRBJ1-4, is EPEVTQTPSHQVTQMGQEVILRCVPISNHLYFYWYRQILGQKVEFLVSFYNNEISEKSEIFDDQFSVERPDGSNFTLKIRSTKLEDSAMYFCASSQYQGASVSNEKLFFGSGTQLSVL.

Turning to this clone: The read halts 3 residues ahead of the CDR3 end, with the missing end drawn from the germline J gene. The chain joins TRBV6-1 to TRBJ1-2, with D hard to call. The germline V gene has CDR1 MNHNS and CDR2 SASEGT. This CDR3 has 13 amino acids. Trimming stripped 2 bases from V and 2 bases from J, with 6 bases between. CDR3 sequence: CASSEWQNYGYTF. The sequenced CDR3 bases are TGTGCCAGCAGTGAATGGCAGAACTATGGC.

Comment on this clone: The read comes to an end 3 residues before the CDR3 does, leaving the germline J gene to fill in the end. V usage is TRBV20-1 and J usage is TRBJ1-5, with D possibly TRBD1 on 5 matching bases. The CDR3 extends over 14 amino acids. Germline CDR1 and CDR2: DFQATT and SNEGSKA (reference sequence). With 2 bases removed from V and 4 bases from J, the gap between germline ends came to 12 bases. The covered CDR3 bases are TGCAGTGCTAGAAAGGCAGGGATGAATCAGCCC. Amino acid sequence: CSARKAGMNQP. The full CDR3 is CSARKAGMNQPQHF.

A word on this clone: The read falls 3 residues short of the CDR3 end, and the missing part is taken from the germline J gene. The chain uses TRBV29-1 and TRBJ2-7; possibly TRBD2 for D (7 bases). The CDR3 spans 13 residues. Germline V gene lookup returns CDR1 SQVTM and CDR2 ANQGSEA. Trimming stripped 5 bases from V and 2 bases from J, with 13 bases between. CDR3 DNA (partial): TGCAGCGTTCGCCGAGGGGGGGCCTACGAG. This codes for CSVRRGGAYE. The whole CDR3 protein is CSVRRGGAYEQYF.

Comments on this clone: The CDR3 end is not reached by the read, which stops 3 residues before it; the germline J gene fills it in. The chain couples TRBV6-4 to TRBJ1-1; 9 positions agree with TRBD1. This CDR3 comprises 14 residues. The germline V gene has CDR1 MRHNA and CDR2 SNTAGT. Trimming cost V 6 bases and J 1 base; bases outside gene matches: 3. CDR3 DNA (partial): TGTGCCAGCAGCACGGGACAGGGGAACACTGAA. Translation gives CASSTGQGNTE. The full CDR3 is CASSTGQGNTEAFF.

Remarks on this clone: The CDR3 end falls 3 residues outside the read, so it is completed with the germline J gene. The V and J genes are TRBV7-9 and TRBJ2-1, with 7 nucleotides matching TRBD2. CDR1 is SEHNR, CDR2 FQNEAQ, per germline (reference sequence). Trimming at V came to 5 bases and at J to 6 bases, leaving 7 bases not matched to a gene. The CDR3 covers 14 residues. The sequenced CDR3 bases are TGTGCCAGCAGCGCAACCGGGACTATCAATGAG. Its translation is CASSATGTINE. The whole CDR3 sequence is CASSATGTINEQFF.

The DNA read from the CDR3 is TGTGCCATCCGGGACAGGGTCACAGATACG. It specifies CAIRDRVTDT. The entire CDR3 reads CAIRDRVTDTQYF. The chain carries TRBV27 and TRBJ2-3, with 9 nucleotides matching TRBD1. The DNA ends 3 residues before the CDR3 does, and the rest of the CDR3 is filled in from the germline J gene. The CDR3 extends over 13 amino acids. J was trimmed by 2 bases and V by 10 bases; bases with no gene match: 4. Germline V gene sequence: CDR1 MNHEY, CDR2 SMNVEV (reference sequence).

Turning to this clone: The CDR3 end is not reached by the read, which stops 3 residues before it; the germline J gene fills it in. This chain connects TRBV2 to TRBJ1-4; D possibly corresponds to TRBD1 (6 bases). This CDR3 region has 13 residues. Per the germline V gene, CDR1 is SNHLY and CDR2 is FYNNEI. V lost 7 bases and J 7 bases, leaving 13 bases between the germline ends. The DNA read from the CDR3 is TGTGCCAGCATGTGGCAGGGGCGTGAAAAA. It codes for CASMWQGREK. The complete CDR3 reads CASMWQGREKLFF.

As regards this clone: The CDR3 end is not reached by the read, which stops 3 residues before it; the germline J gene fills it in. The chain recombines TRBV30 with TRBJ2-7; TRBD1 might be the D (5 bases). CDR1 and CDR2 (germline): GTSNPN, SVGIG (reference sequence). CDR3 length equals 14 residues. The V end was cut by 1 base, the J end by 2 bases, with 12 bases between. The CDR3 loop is CAWSARGKTYEQYF. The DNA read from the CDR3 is TGTGCCTGGAGTGCTAGGGGCAAAACCTACGAG.

The part of the CDR3 DNA that was read is TGTGCCTGGAGTAACAGGGGGTACACTGAA. Translated, it gives CAWSNRGYTE. The entire CDR3 reads CAWSNRGYTEAFF. This chain connects TRBV30 to TRBJ1-1; 8 bases match TRBD1. The read terminates 3 residues before the CDR3 end, so the remaining end is supplied by the germline J gene. The J segment lost 3 bases and the V segment lost 2 bases, leaving 2 bases of the junction unmatched. The CDR3 length is 13 residues. Germline V lookup: CDR1 GTSNPN, CDR2 SVGIG (reference sequence).

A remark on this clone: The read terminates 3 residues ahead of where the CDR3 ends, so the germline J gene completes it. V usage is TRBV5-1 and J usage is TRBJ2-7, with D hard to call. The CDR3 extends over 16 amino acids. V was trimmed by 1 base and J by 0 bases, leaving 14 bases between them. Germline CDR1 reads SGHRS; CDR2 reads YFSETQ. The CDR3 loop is CASSLNPYRTSYEQYF. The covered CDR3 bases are TGCGCCAGCAGCTTGAATCCGTACAGAACCTCCTACGAG.

Partial CDR3 DNA: TGCGCCAGCAGCTTGGCAGGGCGAAACACC. Amino acids: CASSLAGRNT. From start to end, the CDR3 is CASSLAGRNTIYF. The chain carries TRBV5-1 and TRBJ1-3; the D gene is possibly TRBD1 (5 bases). The read is 3 residues too short to cover the CDR3 end, so that end is filled in from the germline J gene. Trimming pared 0 bases from V and 5 bases from J, leaving 6 bases between. The CDR3 has 13 residues. Germline V lookup: CDR1 SGHRS, CDR2 YFSETQ.

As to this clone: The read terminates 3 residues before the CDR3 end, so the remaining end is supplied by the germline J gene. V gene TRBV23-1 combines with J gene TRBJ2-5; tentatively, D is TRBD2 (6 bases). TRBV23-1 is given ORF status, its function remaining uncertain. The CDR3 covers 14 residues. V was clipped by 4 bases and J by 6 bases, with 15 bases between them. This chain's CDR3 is CASSLRGLMKTQYF. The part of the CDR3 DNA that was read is TGCGCCAGCAGTCTGCGGGGATTAATGAAGACC.

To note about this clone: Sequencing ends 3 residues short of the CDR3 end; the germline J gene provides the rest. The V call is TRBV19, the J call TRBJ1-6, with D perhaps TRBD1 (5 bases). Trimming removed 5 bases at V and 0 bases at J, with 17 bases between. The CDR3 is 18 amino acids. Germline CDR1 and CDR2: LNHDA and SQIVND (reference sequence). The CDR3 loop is CASSEEGPGSSYNSPLHF. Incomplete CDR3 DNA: TGTGCCAGTAGTGAAGAGGGGCCCGGGAGCTCCTATAATTCACCC.

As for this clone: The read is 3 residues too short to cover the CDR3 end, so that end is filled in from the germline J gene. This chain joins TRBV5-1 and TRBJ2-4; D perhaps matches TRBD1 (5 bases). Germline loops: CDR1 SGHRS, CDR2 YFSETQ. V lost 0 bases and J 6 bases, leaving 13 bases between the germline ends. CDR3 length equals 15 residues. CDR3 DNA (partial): TGCGCCAGCAGCTTGGATCTTACAGGCGGAAACATT. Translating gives CASSLDLTGGNI. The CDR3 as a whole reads CASSLDLTGGNIQYF.

The sequenced part of the CDR3 DNA is TGTGCCAGCAATCCGCCAGACAGTCAATCCTACGAG. Amino acid sequence: CASNPPDSQSYE. The whole CDR3 is CASNPPDSQSYEQYF. J is TRBJ2-7 and V is TRBV5-4; D might be TRBD1 (5 bases). The CDR3 extends 3 residues past the end of the read, so its final part is completed from the germline J gene. The V end was cut by 6 bases, the J end by 1 base, with 17 bases between. This CDR3 has 15 residues. CDR1 is SGHNT and CDR2 is YYREEE in the germline V gene (reference sequence).

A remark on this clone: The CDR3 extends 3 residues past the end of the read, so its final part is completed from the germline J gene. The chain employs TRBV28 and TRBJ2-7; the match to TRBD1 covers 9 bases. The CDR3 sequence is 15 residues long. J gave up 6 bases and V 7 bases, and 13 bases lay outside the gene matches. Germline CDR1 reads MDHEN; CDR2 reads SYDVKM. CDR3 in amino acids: CASTLPGQGRGEQYF. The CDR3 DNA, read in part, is TGTGCCAGCACCCTACCGGGACAGGGACGTGGCGAG.

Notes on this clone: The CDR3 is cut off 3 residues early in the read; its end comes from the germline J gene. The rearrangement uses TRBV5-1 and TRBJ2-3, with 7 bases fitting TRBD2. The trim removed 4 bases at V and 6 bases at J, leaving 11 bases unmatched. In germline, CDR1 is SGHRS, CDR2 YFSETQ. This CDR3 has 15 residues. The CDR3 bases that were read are TGCGCCAGCAGCCATAAGGGACTATCCCCTGATACG. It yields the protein CASSHKGLSPDT. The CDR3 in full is CASSHKGLSPDTQYF.

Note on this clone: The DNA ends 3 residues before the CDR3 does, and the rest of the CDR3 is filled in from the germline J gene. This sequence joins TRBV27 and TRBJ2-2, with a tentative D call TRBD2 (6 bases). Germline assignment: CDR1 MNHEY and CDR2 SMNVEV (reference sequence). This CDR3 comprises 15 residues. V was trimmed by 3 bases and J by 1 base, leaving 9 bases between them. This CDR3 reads CASSFWRGNTGELFF. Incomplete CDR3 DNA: TGTGCCAGCAGTTTTTGGCGGGGGAACACCGGGGAG.

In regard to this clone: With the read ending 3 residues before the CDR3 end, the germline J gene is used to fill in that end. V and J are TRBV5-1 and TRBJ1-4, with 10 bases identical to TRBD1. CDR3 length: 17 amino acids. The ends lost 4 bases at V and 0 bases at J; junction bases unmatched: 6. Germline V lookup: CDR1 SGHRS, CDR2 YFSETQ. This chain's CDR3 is CASSQGQGRATNEKLFF. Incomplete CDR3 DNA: TGCGCCAGCAGCCAGGGACAGGGGCGTGCAACTAATGAAAAA.

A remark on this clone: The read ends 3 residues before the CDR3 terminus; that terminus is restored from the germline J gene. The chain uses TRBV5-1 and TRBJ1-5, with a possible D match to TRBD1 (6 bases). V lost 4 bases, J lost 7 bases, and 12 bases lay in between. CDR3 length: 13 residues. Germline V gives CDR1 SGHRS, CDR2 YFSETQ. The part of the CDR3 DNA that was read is TGCGCCAGCAGCGCAGAGGGGGAGCAGCCC. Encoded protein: CASSAEGEQP. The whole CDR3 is CASSAEGEQPQHF. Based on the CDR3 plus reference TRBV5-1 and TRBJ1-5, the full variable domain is KAGVTQTPRYLIKTRGQQVTLSCSPISGHRSVSWYQQTPGQGLQFLFEYFSETQRNKGNFPGRFSGRQFSNSRSEMNVSTLELGDSALYLCASSAEGEQPQHFGDGTRLSIL.

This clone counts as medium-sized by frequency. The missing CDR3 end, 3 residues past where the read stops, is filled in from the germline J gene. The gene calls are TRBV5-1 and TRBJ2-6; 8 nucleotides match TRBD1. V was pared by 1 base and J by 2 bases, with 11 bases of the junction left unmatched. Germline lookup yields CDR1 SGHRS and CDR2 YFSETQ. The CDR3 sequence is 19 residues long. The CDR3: CASSLTAGGVSPGANVLTF. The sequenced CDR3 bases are TGCGCCAGCAGCTTGACGGCAGGGGGCGTATCACCTGGGGCCAACGTC. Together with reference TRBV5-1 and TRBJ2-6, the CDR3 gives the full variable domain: KAGVTQTPRYLIKTRGQQVTLSCSPISGHRSVSWYQQTPGQGLQFLFEYFSETQRNKGNFPGRFSGRQFSNSRSEMNVSTLELGDSALYLCASSLTAGGVSPGANVLTFGAGSRLTVL.

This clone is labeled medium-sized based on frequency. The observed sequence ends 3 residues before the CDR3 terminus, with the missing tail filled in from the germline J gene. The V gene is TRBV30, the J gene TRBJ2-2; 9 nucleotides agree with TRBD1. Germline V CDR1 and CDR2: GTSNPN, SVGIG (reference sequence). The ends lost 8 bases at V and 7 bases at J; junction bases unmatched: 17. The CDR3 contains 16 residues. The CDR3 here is CAGKHNRGRSIGELFF. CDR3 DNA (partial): TGTGCCGGAAAACACAACAGGGGGCGATCTATCGGGGAG. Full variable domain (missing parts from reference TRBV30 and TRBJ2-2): SQTIHQWPATLVQPVGSPLSLECTVEGTSNPNLYWYRQAAGRGLQLLFYSVGIGQISSEVPQNLSASRPQDRQFILSSKKLLLSDSGFYLCAGKHNRGRSIGELFFGEGSRLTVL.

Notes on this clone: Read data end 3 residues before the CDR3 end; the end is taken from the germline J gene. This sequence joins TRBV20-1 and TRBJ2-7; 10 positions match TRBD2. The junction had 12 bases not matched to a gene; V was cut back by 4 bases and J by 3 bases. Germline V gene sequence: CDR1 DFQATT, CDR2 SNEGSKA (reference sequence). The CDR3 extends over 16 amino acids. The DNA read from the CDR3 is TGCAGTGCTACCAACCCGAGGACTAGCGGACTCTACGAG. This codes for CSATNPRTSGLYE. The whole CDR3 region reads CSATNPRTSGLYEQYF.

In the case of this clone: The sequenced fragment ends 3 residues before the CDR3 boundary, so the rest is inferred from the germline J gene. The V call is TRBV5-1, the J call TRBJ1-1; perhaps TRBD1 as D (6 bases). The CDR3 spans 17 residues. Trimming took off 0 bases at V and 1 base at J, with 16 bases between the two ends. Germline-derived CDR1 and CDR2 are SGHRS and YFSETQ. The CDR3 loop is CASSLDLERGKNTEAFF. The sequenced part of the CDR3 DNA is TGCGCCAGCAGCTTGGATCTGGAAAGGGGGAAGAACACTGAA.

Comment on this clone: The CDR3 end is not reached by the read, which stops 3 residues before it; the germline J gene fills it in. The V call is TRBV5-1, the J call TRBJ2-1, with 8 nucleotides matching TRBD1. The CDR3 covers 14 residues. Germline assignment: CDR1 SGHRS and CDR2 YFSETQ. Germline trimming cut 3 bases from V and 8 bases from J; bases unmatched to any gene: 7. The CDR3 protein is CASSSGQAWDEQFF. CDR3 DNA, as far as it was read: TGCGCCAGCAGCTCGGGACAGGCTTGGGATGAG.